These T cell receptor beta chains were read from a single sample in a study of vaccination and CD4 T cells after COVID-19. TCRdb itself ran the PCR reads through MiXCR, one entry per CDR3 protein. The table shows roughly 12,000 distinct CDR3 sequences, with roughly half occurring only once. No antigens are known for them. The sample consisted of CD4+ T cells from blood, cultured in vitro. The receptor source for this set is a human donor who had recovered from COVID-19. Each CDR3 is given with its conserved first and last residue. The order of the fields is clone size, V gene, J gene, D gene, CDR3 protein, CDR3 DNA. The D gene is left open where the match is weak. Where a row states a size, it is once, few, many or the class of an expanded clone; other rows omit it.

>.|TRBV6-2/TRBV6-3|TRBJ1-6|.
CASSWGQKNSPLHF
TGTGCCAGCAGTTGGGGGCAGAAGAATTCACCCCTCCACTTT
>few|TRBV24-1|TRBJ2-4|TRBD2
CATSESGGGIQYF
TGTGCCACCAGTGAGTCGGGGGGGGGCATTCAGTACTTC
>.|TRBV10-3|TRBJ2-2|.
CAISGNNGTNTGELFF
TGTGCCATCAGTGGGAACAACGGGACGAACACCGGGGAGCTGTTTTTT
>.|TRBV2|TRBJ2-7|.
CASSDGSRSSYEQYF
TGTGCCAGCAGTGATGGTAGCCGGAGCTCCTACGAGCAGTACTTC
>.|TRBV2|TRBJ1-1|.
CASVLLNTEAFF
TGTGCCAGCGTTCTATTGAACACTGAAGCTTTCTTT
>.|TRBV19|TRBJ1-6|.
CASSITHKKDSPLHF
TGTGCCAGTAGTATCACCCATAAGAAGGATTCACCCCTCCACTTT
>.|TRBV24-1|TRBJ2-3|.
CATRQAPSDTQYF
TGTGCCACCCGGCAAGCCCCTTCAGATACGCAGTATTTT
>.|TRBV12-3/TRBV12-4|TRBJ1-5|.
CASSLAQRGGYQPQHF
TGTGCCAGCAGTTTAGCGCAGAGGGGTGGATATCAGCCCCAGCATTTT
>few|TRBV20-1|TRBJ2-2|.
CSARPTATGELFF
TGCAGTGCTAGGCCCACAGCCACCGGGGAGCTGTTTTTT
>.|TRBV6-5|TRBJ1-5|TRBD1
CASSWMTGANQPQHF
TGTGCCAGCAGTTGGATGACAGGGGCCAATCAGCCCCAGCATTTT
>medium-sized|TRBV7-6|TRBJ1-6|.
CASSLAAGTGSPLHF
TGTGCCAGCAGCTTAGCGGCAGGGACGGGTTCACCCCTCCACTTT
>large|TRBV20-1|TRBJ1-6|TRBD1
CSARVGRTGGRNSPLHF
TGCAGTGCTAGAGTAGGAAGGACAGGGGGCAGAAATTCACCCCTCCACTTT
>.|TRBV21-1|TRBJ2-7|.
CASSGKQSSYEQYF
TGTGCCAGCAGCGGAAAACAGAGCTCCTACGAGCAGTACTTC
>few|TRBV7-9|TRBJ1-2|.
CASSLVLSQGFRGYTF
TGTGCCAGCAGCTTAGTACTGAGCCAGGGATTTCGAGGCTACACCTTC
>.|TRBV19|TRBJ1-4|.
CASSMSPGTEKLFF
TGTGCCAGTAGTATGAGCCCCGGCACGGAAAAACTGTTTTTT
>.|TRBV29-1|TRBJ2-5|TRBD2
CSVESFPSGSETQYF
TGCAGCGTTGAAAGTTTCCCTAGCGGGAGTGAGACCCAGTACTTC